The 23 T cell receptor beta chains presented below share a single source sample, sequenced in a study of blood T cell repertoires in COVID-19. TCRdb's table, derived via immunoSEQ multiplex PCR, lists solely in-frame clones and lacks some. The sample carries fewer than 300,000 clones, 87% recorded once. The specimen was peripheral blood. The source is a woman between 40 and 55 years old who had recovered from COVID-19.

The rearrangement uses TRBV2 and TRBJ1-5; the D gene is possibly TRBD1 (5 bases). Trimming pared 4 bases from V and 4 bases from J, leaving 14 bases between. Germline assignment: CDR1 SNHLY and CDR2 FYNNEI. The CDR3 length is 15 residues. Written as DNA, the CDR3 is TGTGCCAGCAGTGGGAGGGACCGCTTTAATCAGCCCCAGCATTTT. Amino acid sequence: CASSGRDRFNQPQHF.

This chain links TRBV7-9 with TRBJ1-2; 11 bases line up with TRBD1. Trimming at V came to 2 bases and at J to 5 bases, leaving 13 bases not matched to a gene. The germline V gene encodes CDR1 SEHNR and CDR2 FQNEAQ (reference sequence). CDR3 length: 18 residues. Here the CDR3 reads CASSLLLGQGARGYGYTF. CDR3 nucleotide sequence: TGTGCCAGCAGCTTACTATTAGGACAGGGGGCGAGAGGGTATGGCTACACCTTC.

This chain connects TRBV7-2 to TRBJ1-2, with a possible D match to TRBD1 (6 bases). The CDR3 runs to 14 residues. Trimming left V 1 base short and J 5 bases short, with 11 bases between. Germline V CDR1 and CDR2: SGHTA, FQGNSA. As DNA, the CDR3 is TGTGCCAGCAGCTTAGGGGGGACAAAATATGGCTACACCTTC. Translated: CASSLGGTKYGYTF.

The chain combines TRBV18 with TRBJ1-4; D gene unclear. CDR1 and CDR2 from the germline V gene are KGHSH and LQKENI. The V end lost 1 base, the J end lost 0 bases, and 6 bases lay between the germline ends. CDR3 size: 15 residues. The CDR3 DNA sequence: TGTGCCAGCTCACCACAGAGTGCAACTAATGAAAAACTGTTTTTT. This gives the protein CASSPQSATNEKLFF.

This chain links TRBV4-3 with TRBJ1-6; D ambiguous. There are 15 residues in the CDR3. Trimming shortened V by 3 bases and J by 7 bases, and 13 bases separated the two germline ends. The V gene's germline CDR1 is LGHNA and CDR2 YSLEER. The CDR3 coding sequence is TGCGCCAGCAGCCAGGAACTTGGGCCAAATTCACCCCTCCACTTT. The encoded protein is CASSQELGPNSPLHF.

This chain links TRBV28 with TRBJ1-1; D is undetermined. Trimming cost V 3 bases and J 10 bases, with 9 bases left between them. CDR1 is MDHEN and CDR2 is SYDVKM in the germline V gene. The CDR3 is made up of 11 amino acids. CDR3 protein: CASSLSNRAFF. The CDR3 bases are TGTGCCAGCAGTTTGAGTAATCGAGCTTTCTTT.

The chain is built from TRBV9 and TRBJ1-1, with D hard to call. The germline V and J ends were trimmed by 0 bases and 4 bases, with 13 bases remaining between them. Germline-derived CDR1 and CDR2 are SGDLS and YYNGEE. This CDR3 is built from 15 residues. The DNA for the CDR3 is TGTGCCAGCAGCGTAGGCCCCGGGCGGGGCACTGAAGCTTTCTTT. Its protein is CASSVGPGRGTEAFF.

This clone was observed a few times. The chain's CDR3 is CASSQVFSGTGSREQYF. The CDR3 region has the DNA TGCGCCAGCAGCCAGGTATTCTCCGGGACAGGGTCGCGCGAGCAGTACTTC. The rearrangement links TRBV4-1 to TRBJ2-7; 9 positions match TRBD1. Trimming took 3 bases from V and 6 from J; bases not matched to a gene: 15. The CDR3 sequence is 17 residues long. CDR1 is MGHRA, CDR2 YSYEKL, per germline.

This sequence joins TRBV20-1 and TRBJ1-1; the D gene is possibly TRBD1 (6 bases). Germline V gives CDR1 DFQATT, CDR2 SNEGSKA (reference sequence). This CDR3 has 11 amino acids. V lost 6 bases, J lost 10 bases, and 15 bases lay in between. The CDR3, as DNA: TGCAGTGCCCGGACAGCTCCCTCAGCTTTCTTT. The encoded protein is CSARTAPSAFF.

This clone was observed a handful of times. The J gene is TRBJ2-5, the V gene TRBV29-1; D gene ambiguous. The CDR3 is made up of 11 amino acids. V lost 5 bases and J 1 base, leaving 5 bases between the germline ends. Looked up from germline, CDR1 is SQVTM and CDR2 is ANQGSEA. The CDR3 nucleotides are TGCAGCGTTTCAGTCCAAGAGACCCAGTACTTC. It yields the protein CSVSVQETQYF.

Regarding this clone: Other DNA sequences of this sample code for an identical CDR3. V and J are TRBV6-5 and TRBJ1-5; 7 positions match TRBD1. Germline trimming cut 6 bases from V and 2 bases from J; bases unmatched to any gene: 1. The CDR3 has 13 amino acids. Germline V gives CDR1 MNHEY, CDR2 SVGAGI. The CDR3 DNA sequence: TGTGCCAGCAGGGGGACAGGCAATCAGCCCCAGCATTTT. It specifies CASRGTGNQPQHF.

The CDR3 spells CASSLTGGEQYF. The CDR3 region has the DNA TGTGCCAGCAGCCTGACAGGAGGCGAGCAGTACTTC. The gene calls are TRBV14 and TRBJ2-7; D might be TRBD1 (6 bases). Germline assignment: CDR1 SGHDN and CDR2 FVKESK. CDR3 length equals 12 residues. Trimming stripped 4 bases from V and 6 bases from J, with 10 bases between.

The CDR3 here is CASSLFPGGGYSYEQYF. The DNA for the CDR3 is TGTGCCAGCAGTTTATTCCCGGGGGGGGGATACTCCTACGAGCAGTACTTC. This chain uses TRBV27 with TRBJ2-7, with 8 nucleotides matching TRBD2. The CDR3 is 17 amino acids. With 1 base clipped from V and 0 bases from J, the junction kept 8 bases outside the gene matches. CDR1 MNHEY and CDR2 SMNVEV come from the germline V gene (reference sequence).

This clone was seen once. This chain links TRBV9 with TRBJ1-1; 7 bases line up with TRBD1. V was clipped by 4 bases and J by 1 base; unmatched bases: 4. The CDR3 runs to 14 residues. Germline lookup yields CDR1 SGDLS and CDR2 YYNGEE. The CDR3 DNA sequence: TGTGCCAGCAGCCTGACAGGGTCGAACACTGAAGCTTTCTTT. Translating it yields CASSLTGSNTEAFF.

This sequence joins TRBV19 and TRBJ2-5; possibly TRBD1 for D (7 bases). There are 17 residues in the CDR3. Germline CDR1 and CDR2: LNHDA and SQIVND (reference sequence). V gave up 3 bases and J gave up 0 bases, with 17 bases separating them. The CDR3 coding sequence is TGTGCCAGTAGTATTACGGGAGAGACAGGGTACCAAGAGACCCAGTACTTC. Translating it yields CASSITGETGYQETQYF.

The rearrangement uses TRBV18 and TRBJ2-1; 9 nucleotides match TRBD1. CDR3 length equals 16 residues. V was pared by 1 base and J by 5 bases, with 6 bases of the junction left unmatched. Germline V CDR1 and CDR2: KGHSH, LQKENI. The CDR3 bases are TGTGCCAGCTCACCACGAGGGACAGGGACCCACAATGAGCAGTTCTTC. This encodes CASSPRGTGTHNEQFF.

There are a few counts of this clone. This chain links TRBV4-3 with TRBJ2-3, with a weak D call TRBD2 (5 bases). Per germline, CDR1 LGHNA and CDR2 YSLEER. V lost 3 bases and J 4 bases, leaving 14 bases between the germline ends. There are 15 residues in the CDR3. The DNA for the CDR3 is TGCGCCAGCAGCCAGCGGGCCCGTGCTGCAGATACGCAGTATTTT. It yields the protein CASSQRARAADTQYF.

The rearrangement joins TRBV28 to TRBJ2-7; TRBD1 is a possible D gene (6 bases). V was shortened by 5 bases and J by 4 bases, with 15 bases between the two germline ends. Germline CDR1 MDHEN, CDR2 SYDVKM. The CDR3 is made up of 14 amino acids. CDR3 sequence reads: CASSPIPTGYEQYF. Written as DNA, the CDR3 is TGTGCCAGCAGTCCGATTCCCACAGGGTACGAGCAGTACTTC. The full variable domain, with the rest looked up from reference TRBV28 and TRBJ2-7, is DVKVTQSSRYLVKRTGEKVFLECVQDMDHENMFWYRQDPGLGLRLIYFSYDVKMKEKGDIPEGYSVSREKKERFSLILESASTNQTSMYLCASSPIPTGYEQYFGPGTRLTVT.

The gene calls are TRBV30 and TRBJ1-1, with D perhaps TRBD1 (5 bases). Trimming took 0 bases from V and 5 from J, leaving 10 bases between them. Germline V gene lookup returns CDR1 GTSNPN and CDR2 SVGIG (reference sequence). This CDR3 has 13 residues. CDR3 DNA: TGTGCCTGGAGTGTCGGGGGGTGGACTGAAGCTTTCTTT. Translation: CAWSVGGWTEAFF.

This clone was seen a few times. The chain employs TRBV5-1 and TRBJ1-2; D call uncertain. In germline, CDR1 is SGHRS, CDR2 YFSETQ. Between the trimmed V and J ends, which lost 4 bases and 5 bases, there was a span of 21 bases. This CDR3 is 16 amino acids long. CDR3 DNA sequence: TGCGCCAGCAGCGAGGGAGGTGGAAGTAGAGGATATGGCTACACCTTC. As protein: CASSEGGGSRGYGYTF.

V usage is TRBV12-3 or TRBV12-4 and J usage is TRBJ1-1; D is ambiguous. This CDR3 contains 13 residues. V was clipped by 3 bases and J by 1 base, with 6 bases between them. CDR3 loop: CASSLSQNTEAFF. DNA for the CDR3: TGTGCCAGCAGTTTGAGTCAGAACACTGAAGCTTTCTTT.

CDR3 loop: CASSIRRGREETQYF. As DNA, the CDR3 is TGTGCCAGCAGCATTAGGCGGGGGCGAGAAGAGACCCAGTACTTC. The chain joins TRBV27 to TRBJ2-5; TRBD2 might be the D (7 bases). Trimming cost V 6 bases and J 3 bases, with 17 bases left between them. CDR3 size: 15 residues. From germline, CDR1 is MNHEY and CDR2 SMNVEV (reference sequence).

The V gene is TRBV29-1, the J gene TRBJ1-4; 11 bases agree with TRBD1. Per the germline V gene, CDR1 is SQVTM and CDR2 is ANQGSEA. Losses at the gene ends were 4 bases for V and 10 bases for J; bases not matched to a gene: 5. The CDR3 is 13 residues long. DNA of the CDR3: TGCAGCGTTGCGCGGACAGGGGGCGGAAAACTGTTTTTT. Translation: CSVARTGGGKLFF.